A single TCR beta chain is shown here with its context. Its target is unknown. The protocol was immunoSEQ multiplex PCR, while the TCRdb copy is restricted to in-frame clones and leaves out a portion. The data contain some 2,500,000 clones, under 95% of them singletons. The CDR3 covers 16 residues. In germline, CDR1 is MGHRA, CDR2 YSYEKL. Unmatched junction bases numbered 7, after V lost 4 bases and J lost 4 bases. A CD45RA-negative memory subset and a CD45RA+ naive subset were separated from the CD4+ cells. The data stem from a study of shared clonotypes between healthy human individuals. Study-wide points: The naive CD4 repertoires of a handful of donors were compared, and around 4.7% of clonotypes were shared. Genetic and exposure-history diversity was limited by the few donors.

V usage is TRBV4-1 and J usage is TRBJ1-5; 10 nucleotides align to TRBD1. This TCR was sampled from a man between 18 and 35 years old in good health. Some clones in this sample may be carry-over from other donors' samples. Sequencing was done on a sample of naive CD4+ T cells from PBMCs. Subset of the sample: CD45RA+ positively selected. This chain's CDR3 is CASSLRQGASNQPQHF. CDR3 nucleotide sequence: TGCGCCAGCAGCCTCCGACAGGGGGCCTCTAATCAGCCCCAGCATTTT.